This is a list of T cell receptor beta chains from one sample in a study of control samples from healthy donors and cancer patients. The repertoire was sequenced with immunoSEQ multiplex PCR; TCRdb's copy has only in-frame clones and lacks some. Among about 150,000 clones listed, 93% were seen once. Sequences were obtained from blood. Receptors were obtained from a man aged 50 to 59 in good health. CDR3s include the opening cysteine and the closing phenylalanine or tryptophan. Fields, in order: D gene, V gene, CDR3 length, clone size, J gene, CDR3 DNA, CDR3 protein. A D gene is named only where the DNA matches it firmly. Clone sizes are given selectively: once, few, many, or a class where the clone is expanded.

d_gene: TRBD2; v_gene: TRBV27; len: 13; abundance: NA; j_gene: TRBJ2-7; CDR3nt: TGTGCTGTTCGGGGGCTAGCGGGGTACGAGCAGTACTTC; CDR3aa: CAVRGLAGYEQYF
d_gene: NA; v_gene: TRBV5-1; len: 16; abundance: NA; j_gene: TRBJ1-4; CDR3nt: TGCGCCAGCAGCACAACAGGACGGACAACTAATGAAAAACTGTTTTTT; CDR3aa: CASSTTGRTTNEKLFF
d_gene: NA; v_gene: TRBV5-1; len: 15; abundance: NA; j_gene: TRBJ1-2; CDR3nt: TGCGCCAGCAGCCCAGGGACCGTGGGGTTGGGCGGCTACACCTTC; CDR3aa: CASSPGTVGLGGYTF
d_gene: TRBD1; v_gene: TRBV10-3; len: 14; abundance: NA; j_gene: TRBJ1-2; CDR3nt: TGTGCCATCAGTGAGGACAGGGGCGGGTATGGCTACACCTTC; CDR3aa: CAISEDRGGYGYTF
d_gene: NA; v_gene: TRBV7-2; len: 17; abundance: NA; j_gene: TRBJ1-4; CDR3nt: TGTGCCAGCAGCGCTAAGTCGAGGGGTAGTACTAATGAAAAACTGTTTTTT; CDR3aa: CASSAKSRGSTNEKLFF
d_gene: TRBD1; v_gene: TRBV28; len: 16; abundance: NA; j_gene: TRBJ2-7; CDR3nt: TGTGCCAGCAGTTTATCCCGGGCAGGGGGCACATACGAGCAGTACTTC; CDR3aa: CASSLSRAGGTYEQYF
d_gene: NA; v_gene: TRBV28; len: 15; abundance: NA; j_gene: TRBJ1-5; CDR3nt: TGTGCCAGCAAGCGAAACCAGGGCAGCAATCAGCCCCAGCATTTT; CDR3aa: CASKRNQGSNQPQHF
d_gene: TRBD1; v_gene: TRBV7-2; len: 15; abundance: NA; j_gene: TRBJ2-7; CDR3nt: TGTGCCAGCAGCTTAGGGGGACAGGGGGCTTACGAGCAGTACTTC; CDR3aa: CASSLGGQGAYEQYF
d_gene: NA; v_gene: TRBV6-5; len: 15; abundance: NA; j_gene: TRBJ1-2; CDR3nt: TGTGCCAGCAGTTACTCGTCCGGACCGAACTATGGCTACACCTTC; CDR3aa: CASSYSSGPNYGYTF
d_gene: NA; v_gene: TRBV5-1; len: 14; abundance: NA; j_gene: TRBJ1-1; CDR3nt: TGCGCCAGCTACCCCGGATCACTGAACACTGAAGCTTTCTTT; CDR3aa: CASYPGSLNTEAFF
d_gene: NA; v_gene: TRBV7-9; len: 14; abundance: NA; j_gene: TRBJ2-1; CDR3nt: TGTGCCAGCAGCTTAGCGGAAGGAGGGGGTGAGCAGTTCTTC; CDR3aa: CASSLAEGGGEQFF
d_gene: NA; v_gene: TRBV21-1; len: 16; abundance: once; j_gene: TRBJ2-6; CDR3nt: TGTGCCAGCACCTCTCCAAACAGGGGCAGGGGCAACGTCCTGACTTTC; CDR3aa: CASTSPNRGRGNVLTF
d_gene: TRBD1; v_gene: TRBV27; len: 14; abundance: NA; j_gene: TRBJ2-7; CDR3nt: TGTGCCAGCAGTTTAGGACAGGGGGCCTCCGAGCAGTACTTC; CDR3aa: CASSLGQGASEQYF
d_gene: NA; v_gene: TRBV21-1; len: 17; abundance: NA; j_gene: TRBJ1-2; CDR3nt: TGTGCCAGCAGCCCCCGGGGACAGGGGGCCCTCAACTATGGCTACACCTTC; CDR3aa: CASSPRGQGALNYGYTF
d_gene: NA; v_gene: TRBV29-1; len: 14; abundance: NA; j_gene: TRBJ1-1; CDR3nt: TGCAGCGTTGGGGGTGGCTTTATGAACACTGAAGCTTTCTTT; CDR3aa: CSVGGGFMNTEAFF
d_gene: NA; v_gene: TRBV7-8; len: 19; abundance: NA; j_gene: TRBJ2-6; CDR3nt: TGTGCCAGCAGCCACCTAGGCAGCGGATCTTTCTCTGGGGCCAACGTCCTGACTTTC; CDR3aa: CASSHLGSGSFSGANVLTF
d_gene: TRBD1; v_gene: TRBV3-1/TRBV3-2; len: 14; abundance: NA; j_gene: TRBJ1-1; CDR3nt: TGTGCCAGCAGCTTCGGACAGGGAGGGACTGAAGCTTTCTTT; CDR3aa: CASSFGQGGTEAFF
d_gene: NA; v_gene: TRBV30; len: 14; abundance: once; j_gene: TRBJ2-7; CDR3nt: TGTGCCTGGAGTCTACTCGTTGTCCCCTACGAGCAGTACTTC; CDR3aa: CAWSLLVVPYEQYF
d_gene: NA; v_gene: TRBV3-1/TRBV3-2; len: 14; abundance: NA; j_gene: TRBJ1-1; CDR3nt: TGTGCCAGCAGCCATAGGACTCTGAACACTGAAGCTTTCTTT; CDR3aa: CASSHRTLNTEAFF
d_gene: NA; v_gene: TRBV5-1; len: 15; abundance: NA; j_gene: TRBJ2-2; CDR3nt: TGCGCCAGCAGCCCCTCCGGACAGAACACCGGGGAGCTGTTTTTT; CDR3aa: CASSPSGQNTGELFF
d_gene: NA; v_gene: TRBV3-1/TRBV3-2; len: 14; abundance: NA; j_gene: TRBJ2-1; CDR3nt: TGTGCCAGCAGCCAAGACGGGGTAGCAGTCGAGCAGTTCTTC; CDR3aa: CASSQDGVAVEQFF
d_gene: TRBD1; v_gene: TRBV7-9; len: 16; abundance: NA; j_gene: TRBJ2-4; CDR3nt: TGTGCCAGCAGCTTAGCCCCCCCGACAGGGGGGGTCATTCAGTACTTC; CDR3aa: CASSLAPPTGGVIQYF
d_gene: TRBD1; v_gene: TRBV5-4; len: 15; abundance: NA; j_gene: TRBJ1-2; CDR3nt: TGTGCCAGCAGCCAGGGAGGGGGCGGATACTATGGCTACACCTTC; CDR3aa: CASSQGGGGYYGYTF
d_gene: NA; v_gene: TRBV27; len: 14; abundance: once; j_gene: TRBJ1-6; CDR3nt: TGTGCCAGCAGCCGACAGAGCTATAATTCACCCCTCCACTTT; CDR3aa: CASSRQSYNSPLHF
d_gene: NA; v_gene: TRBV10-3; len: 12; abundance: NA; j_gene: TRBJ1-2; CDR3nt: TGTGCCATCAGTGGGGCTAACTATGGCTACACCTTC; CDR3aa: CAISGANYGYTF
d_gene: NA; v_gene: TRBV29-1; len: 12; abundance: NA; j_gene: TRBJ1-2; CDR3nt: TGCAGCGTTGAAGTTCAGGGTCGAGGCTACACCTTC; CDR3aa: CSVEVQGRGYTF
d_gene: NA; v_gene: TRBV6-4; len: 16; abundance: NA; j_gene: TRBJ2-6; CDR3nt: TGTGCCAGCTCGGCCGCCATAAGCTCTGGGGCCAACGTCCTGACTTTC; CDR3aa: CASSAAISSGANVLTF
d_gene: NA; v_gene: TRBV5-1; len: 15; abundance: NA; j_gene: TRBJ2-1; CDR3nt: TGCGCCAGCAGCTTCTCGGGGGGCGACTACAATGAGCAGTTCTTC; CDR3aa: CASSFSGGDYNEQFF
d_gene: NA; v_gene: TRBV7-6; len: 14; abundance: NA; j_gene: TRBJ1-1; CDR3nt: TGTGCCAGCAGCTTACGCAGGGACGAGACTGAAGCTTTCTTT; CDR3aa: CASSLRRDETEAFF
d_gene: NA; v_gene: TRBV24-1; len: 14; abundance: NA; j_gene: TRBJ2-1; CDR3nt: TGTGCCACCAGTGATTCTCTAGAGGCGGGCGAGCAGTTCTTC; CDR3aa: CATSDSLEAGEQFF